These 2 T cell receptor beta chains came from one sample sequenced in a study of OX40 agonist ivuxolimab in advanced cancers. The repertoire was sequenced with immunoSEQ multiplex PCR; TCRdb's copy has only in-frame clones and lacks some. Of more than 55,000 clones listed, about nine tenths were seen once; the top ten hold 1.2%. The sequencing used CD4+ or CD8+ T cells sorted from blood, collected in a trial of the OX40 agonist ivuxolimab. The receptors shown here come from an adult with an advanced solid tumor such as melanoma, head and neck, liver or kidney cancer.

The chain has TRBV5-4 and TRBJ2-5, with TRBD1 identical over 8 bases. The CDR3 is made up of 14 amino acids. Germline V gene data show CDR1 as SGHNT and CDR2 as YYREEE (reference sequence). V was pared by 4 bases and J by 7 bases, with 9 bases of the junction left unmatched. The CDR3 DNA reads TGTGCCAGCAGCGCCGACAGGGGATACGGGACCCAGTACTTC. Protein sequence: CASSADRGYGTQYF.

This clone was detected only a few times. The chain combines TRBV9 with TRBJ1-1; 8 bases line up with TRBD1. CDR1 SGDLS and CDR2 YYNGEE come from the germline V gene. Trimming removed 1 base from V and 3 bases from J; junction bases left unmatched: 2. This CDR3 spans 14 amino acids. CDR3 sequence reads: CASSVLTGDTEAFF. The CDR3 DNA reads TGTGCCAGCAGCGTATTGACAGGGGACACTGAAGCTTTCTTT.